This TCR beta chain was observed in a study of blood T cells in healthy people across ages. The J segment lost 8 bases and the V segment lost 8 bases, leaving 10 bases of the junction unmatched. This CDR3 is built from 14 residues. Primers used in a second PCR of about 7 to 12 cycles were a sample-barcoded 5' primer and a J-beta primer mix. TCRdb itself ran the 5' RACE reads through MiXCR, one entry per CDR3 protein. This sample carries around 1,000,000 distinct CDR3 sequences, roughly 24% of them seen once, and the ten largest clones take 0.65% to 0.95%. Turning to this clonotype: Its matching antigen is unknown.

Study observations and caveats: Estimated diversity across one million T cells was deemed an underestimate. While age rose, TCR beta diversity per million T cells dropped in a roughly linear way.

Separately, the same data were catalogued under a study of T cells of mothers and their children. That work adds: Barcodes for each sample and 2-4 random nucleotides were added by the M1S primer used in the second PCR. Each mother yielded more than 8 million TCR beta CDR3 reads. Each child yielded about 3 million reads.

V gene TRBV12-3 or TRBV12-4 combines with J gene TRBJ1-4; 8 nucleotides agree with TRBD1. This receptor was identified in a girl aged 2-9 years in good health. The sequencing input was blood. The CDR3 DNA is TGTGCCAGCGCTCCCAGGGGGCCGAGGGAAAAACTGTTTTTT. As protein: CASAPRGPREKLFF.